The 10 T cell receptor beta chains listed next were all sequenced from one sample in a study of shared clonotypes between healthy human individuals. Sequencing used immunoSEQ multiplex PCR; TCRdb keeps in-frame clones, though not all of them. The sample consists of about 1.5 million clones, about 98% of them appearing once. Sequencing was done on a sample of naive CD4+ T cells sorted from blood. Indicated subset: CD45RA+ positively selected. The receptors here all came from a man younger than 40 in good health.

The chain links TRBV11-2 to TRBJ2-7; 9 bases match TRBD1. Germline CDR1 and CDR2: SGHAT and FQNNGV. The CDR3 is 17 residues long. The J segment lost 2 bases and the V segment lost 1 base, leaving 9 bases of the junction unmatched. CDR3 nucleotides: TGTGCCAGCAGCTTAGCCATGGACAGGGGCTATGCCTACGAGCAGTACTTC. This codes for CASSLAMDRGYAYEQYF.

The chain links TRBV4-1 to TRBJ1-2; D is uncertain. This CDR3 comprises 13 residues. Germline V gives CDR1 MGHRA, CDR2 YSYEKL. V was cut by 0 bases and J by 6 bases, with 8 bases left in between. Here the CDR3 reads CASSQDLTNGYTF. CDR3 coding DNA: TGCGCCAGCAGCCAAGATCTGACGAATGGCTACACCTTC.

The rearrangement uses TRBV5-4 and TRBJ2-3; a possible D gene is TRBD2 (5 bases). Trimming shortened V by 0 bases and J by 2 bases, and 10 bases separated the two germline ends. CDR1 and CDR2 (germline): SGHNT, YYREEE (reference sequence). The CDR3 contains 15 residues. In DNA form, the CDR3 reads TGTGCCAGCAGCTTGGCTTCGGGAAACACAGATACGCAGTATTTT. It codes for CASSLASGNTDTQYF.

The chain uses TRBV29-1 and TRBJ1-1, with D possibly TRBD1 on 5 matching bases. In germline, CDR1 is SQVTM, CDR2 ANQGSEA. V gave up 5 bases and J gave up 3 bases, with 7 bases separating them. This CDR3 spans 11 amino acids. The CDR3 sequence: CSVTGYTEAFF. Here the CDR3 DNA reads TGCAGCGTTACAGGTTACACTGAAGCTTTCTTT.

This rearrangement joins TRBV6-5 to TRBJ1-2; TRBD1 might be the D (5 bases). Trimming shortened V by 2 bases and J by 4 bases, and 11 bases separated the two germline ends. This CDR3 has 14 residues. CDR1 and CDR2 from the germline V gene are MNHEY and SVGAGI. Here the CDR3 DNA reads TGTGCCAGCAGTTACGAGGGGTCGCTCTATGGCTACACCTTC. Translating it yields CASSYEGSLYGYTF.

CDR3 loop: CASSYSLLAANNEQFF. In DNA form, the CDR3 reads TGTGCCAGCAGTTACTCGTTGTTAGCGGCGAACAATGAGCAGTTCTTC. The chain joins TRBV6-5 to TRBJ2-1; D might be TRBD2 (6 bases). Trimming cost V 0 bases and J 5 bases, with 14 bases left between them. The CDR3 contains 16 residues. CDR1 and CDR2 (germline): MNHEY, SVGAGI.

V and J are TRBV29-1 and TRBJ1-1; the D gene is possibly TRBD1 (6 bases). V lost 6 bases and J 0 bases, leaving 14 bases between the germline ends. The CDR3 contains 14 residues. Germline V gives CDR1 SQVTM, CDR2 ANQGSEA. Here the CDR3 reads CSVDIQGMNTEAFF. For the CDR3, the DNA is TGCAGCGTCGATATCCAGGGGATGAACACTGAAGCTTTCTTT.

To note about this clone: This same CDR3 is encoded by further DNA sequences in the sample. J is TRBJ2-3 and V is TRBV7-3, with D unresolved. V was clipped by 3 bases and J by 2 bases, with 9 bases between them. The CDR3 spans 14 residues. Germline CDR1 reads SGHTA; CDR2 reads FQGTGA. CDR3 residues: CASSLGRDTDTQYF. CDR3 DNA sequence: TGTGCCAGCAGCTTGGGTAGGGACACAGATACGCAGTATTTT.

The chain carries TRBV5-1 and TRBJ2-1, with D maybe TRBD1 (6 bases). The CDR3 sequence is 13 residues long. V was cut by 5 bases and J by 5 bases, with 11 bases left in between. The germline V gene has CDR1 SGHRS and CDR2 YFSETQ. CDR3 protein: CASRRGQNNEQFF. DNA of the CDR3: TGCGCCAGCAGAAGGGGACAAAACAATGAGCAGTTCTTC.

The rearrangement uses TRBV9 and TRBJ1-4, with D possibly matching TRBD1 (5 bases). Trimming removed 2 bases from V and 2 bases from J, with 10 bases in between. The CDR3 runs 15 residues. Germline V gene data show CDR1 as SGDLS and CDR2 as YYNGEE. CDR3 nucleotide sequence: TGTGCCAGCAGCGTGAACGAGGGGACTAATGAAAAACTGTTTTTT. Amino acids: CASSVNEGTNEKLFF.